The 26 T cell receptor beta chains listed next were all sequenced from one sample in a study of vaccination and CD4 T cells after COVID-19. At the Johns Hopkins FTIC core, DNA taken from cultured CD4+ T cells was sequenced by way of the Oncomine TCR Beta short-read assay. TCRdb redid the calling of the PCR reads with MiXCR, one entry per CDR3 protein. The data show 15,000 to 20,000 distinct CDR3 sequences, with roughly half seen just once and nearly 2.5% held by the top ten. Stated treatment: approximately 9-day PBMC culture with coronavirus spike peptide pools or control peptides (ViraFEST assay). These receptors are not linked to any known antigen. This specimen was CD4+ T cells from blood, cultured in vitro, taken after SARS-CoV-2 vaccination. All receptors derive from a human donor who had recovered from COVID-19.

CDR3 in amino acids: CAISPSLGTGQTDTQYF. Written as DNA, the CDR3 is TGTGCCATCAGTCCCTCGCTCGGGACAGGTCAAACAGATACGCAGTATTTT. This chain connects TRBV10-3 to TRBJ2-3; TRBD1 agrees at 8 bases. With V trimmed by 5 bases and J by 3 bases, 13 bases remained unmatched. The germline V gene encodes CDR1 ENHRY and CDR2 SYGVKD. This CDR3 contains 17 residues.

The rearrangement links TRBV7-2 to TRBJ2-5, with D possibly matching TRBD1 (7 bases). Germline CDR1 and CDR2: SGHTA and FQGNSA. The germline V and J ends were trimmed by 8 bases and 7 bases, with 23 bases remaining between them. This CDR3 has 15 amino acids. As DNA, the CDR3 is TGTGCCAGCGGCACCCAGGGGGGCGCCGTTGTGACCCAGTACTTC. Its translation: CASGTQGGAVVTQYF.

The genes are TRBV15 and TRBJ2-7; TRBD1 matches at 7 bases. Germline values: CDR1 LNHNV, CDR2 YYDKDF (reference sequence). The CDR3 totals 13 residues. J gave up 7 bases and V 1 base, and 4 bases lay outside the gene matches. The CDR3 here is CATSRGQGREQYF. The CDR3 DNA sequence: TGTGCCACCAGCAGAGGACAGGGAAGAGAGCAGTACTTC. The whole variable domain, remainder taken from reference TRBV15 and TRBJ2-7, is DAMVIQNPRYQVTQFGKPVTLSCSQTLNHNVMYWYQQKSSQAPKLLFHYYDKDFNNEADTPDNFQSRRPNTSFCFLDIRSPGLGDTAMYLCATSRGQGREQYFGPGTRLTVT.

The V gene is TRBV4-3, the J gene TRBJ2-6; no reliable D call. This CDR3 is built from 19 residues. Germline assignment: CDR1 LGHNA and CDR2 YSLEER. The V end was cut by 4 bases, the J end by 0 bases, with 19 bases between. The CDR3 sequence is CASSPWGQKLSSGANVLTF. The CDR3 DNA follows: TGCGCCAGCAGCCCCTGGGGTCAGAAACTTAGCTCTGGGGCCAACGTCCTGACTTTC.

This clonotype occurred a few times. This rearrangement joins TRBV20-1 to TRBJ1-2, with D maybe TRBD1 (6 bases). The V end was cut by 6 bases, the J end by 7 bases, with 24 bases between. The CDR3 is 15 residues long. CDR1 DFQATT and CDR2 SNEGSKA come from the germline V gene (reference sequence). CDR3 loop: CSARGDGGQGAGYTF. The CDR3 nucleotides are TGCAGTGCCAGGGGCGACGGGGGGCAGGGTGCTGGCTACACCTTC.

This chain joins TRBV2 and TRBJ2-2; 7 nucleotides agree with TRBD1. Losses at the gene ends were 6 bases for V and 5 bases for J; bases not matched to a gene: 3. The V gene's germline CDR1 is SNHLY and CDR2 FYNNEI. The CDR3 runs 13 residues. Here the CDR3 DNA reads TGTGCCAGCAGGCACAGGGGTACCGGGGAGCTGTTTTTT. Its translation: CASRHRGTGELFF.

The chain links TRBV5-4 to TRBJ2-1; D gene uncertain. Trimming removed 0 bases at V and 3 bases at J, with 10 bases between. Germline CDR1 and CDR2: SGHNT and YYREEE (reference sequence). The CDR3 spans 15 residues. The CDR3: CASSLDAVYYNEQFF. The CDR3 nucleotides read TGTGCCAGCAGCTTGGACGCCGTCTACTACAATGAGCAGTTCTTC. Using reference TRBV5-4 and TRBJ2-1 for the parts outside the CDR3, the full variable domain is ETGVTQSPTHLIKTRGQQVTLRCSSQSGHNTVSWYQQALGQGPQFIFQYYREEENGRGNFPPRFSGLQFPNYSSELNVNALELDDSALYLCASSLDAVYYNEQFFGPGTRLTVL.

This chain uses TRBV6-1 with TRBJ2-7, with 7 bases that match TRBD1. Per the germline V gene, CDR1 is MNHNS and CDR2 is SASEGT. CDR3 length: 12 residues. The V and J ends lost 7 bases and 1 base, in that order; junction bases with no gene match: 1. The CDR3 DNA follows: TGTGCCAGCAACAGGGGATCCTACGAGCAGTACTTC. It codes for CASNRGSYEQYF.

A single count supports this clonotype. This sequence joins TRBV6-1 and TRBJ1-5; 7 bases match TRBD1. CDR1 is MNHNS, CDR2 SASEGT, per germline. J lost 6 bases, V lost 8 bases, and 7 bases had no gene match. CDR3 length equals 13 residues. This CDR3 reads CASWTRQGQPQHF. For the CDR3, the DNA is TGTGCCAGCTGGACCCGACAGGGTCAGCCCCAGCATTTT.

This clonotype was seen a handful of times. The chain employs TRBV29-1 and TRBJ1-2, with D tentatively TRBD1 (5 bases). The CDR3 consists of 14 residues. Germline CDR1 SQVTM, CDR2 ANQGSEA. V dropped 0 bases and J dropped 3 bases, with 11 bases sitting between them. CDR3: CSVEDRGKDYGYTF. DNA for the CDR3: TGCAGCGTTGAAGATCGGGGGAAGGACTATGGCTACACCTTC. The full variable domain, completed using reference TRBV29-1 and TRBJ1-2, is SAVISQKPSRDICQRGTSLTIQCQVDSQVTMMFWYRQQPGQSLTLIATANQGSEATYESGFVIDKFPISRPNLTFSTLTVSNMSPEDSSIYLCSVEDRGKDYGYTFGSGTRLTVV.

The chain recombines TRBV6-2 or TRBV6-3 with TRBJ1-2; D is unresolved. The germline CDR1 and CDR2 sequences are MNHEY and SVGEGT. The CDR3 runs 13 residues. The V end lost 4 bases, the J end lost 8 bases, and 14 bases lay between the germline ends. DNA of the CDR3: TGTGCCAGCAGTTCCAACCAGGCGTTCGGCTACACCTTC. This sequence encodes CASSSNQAFGYTF.

The rearrangement uses TRBV27 and TRBJ2-7, with a possible D match to TRBD1 (5 bases). Germline V gene sequence: CDR1 MNHEY, CDR2 SMNVEV (reference sequence). The CDR3 loop spans 13 amino acids. Trimming stripped 5 bases from V and 1 base from J, with 9 bases between. CDR3: CASSGTGSYEQYF. As DNA, the CDR3 is TGTGCCAGCAGTGGCACAGGTTCCTACGAGCAGTACTTC.

This clonotype came up a few times. The V gene is TRBV10-1, the J gene TRBJ2-5; weak D call: TRBD1 (5 bases). Looked up from germline, CDR1 is WNHNN and CDR2 is SYGVQD (reference sequence). The CDR3 has 13 amino acids. The germline V and J ends were trimmed by 7 bases and 6 bases, with 15 bases remaining between them. The DNA for the CDR3 is TGCGCCAGCAAGGACAAACGAAGGCAGACCCAGTACTTC. Protein: CASKDKRRQTQYF.

The V gene is TRBV7-2, the J gene TRBJ1-1; no reliable D call. V gave up 2 bases and J gave up 1 base, with 11 bases separating them. The CDR3 extends over 15 amino acids. Germline V gives CDR1 SGHTA, CDR2 FQGNSA. CDR3 loop: CASSLYRGENTEAFF. CDR3 coding DNA: TGTGCCAGCAGCTTATATCGGGGTGAGAACACTGAAGCTTTCTTT.

The V gene is TRBV7-2, the J gene TRBJ1-2; weak D call: TRBD1 (5 bases). Trimming cost V 4 bases and J 3 bases, with 12 bases left between them. Looked up from germline, CDR1 is SGHTA and CDR2 is FQGNSA. CDR3 size: 14 residues. CDR3 in amino acids: CASSSPPGHYGYTF. CDR3 nucleotides: TGTGCCAGCAGCTCCCCCCCGGGGCACTATGGCTACACCTTC.

V gene TRBV6-5 combines with J gene TRBJ2-7; D ambiguous. V was pared by 0 bases and J by 0 bases, with 6 bases between. The length of the CDR3 is 14 residues. Germline V gives CDR1 MNHEY, CDR2 SVGAGI. CDR3 in amino acids: CASSYSPGSYEQYF. The DNA for the CDR3 is TGTGCCAGCAGTTACTCACCAGGCTCCTACGAGCAGTACTTC.

The chain recombines TRBV5-1 with TRBJ2-5; tentatively, D is TRBD2 (5 bases). The CDR3 is 13 amino acids. Germline V CDR1 and CDR2: SGHRS, YFSETQ. The ends were cut back, 0 bases at V and 5 bases at J, with 8 bases in the middle. The CDR3 region has the DNA TGCGCCAGCAGCTTGGAATGGAGGGAGACCCAGTACTTC. It translates to CASSLEWRETQYF.

V usage is TRBV19 and J usage is TRBJ1-1; D ambiguous. The V and J ends lost 4 bases and 0 bases respectively, with 6 bases between them. This CDR3 contains 13 residues. CDR1 and CDR2 (germline): LNHDA, SQIVND (reference sequence). This chain's CDR3 is CASSTGLNTEAFF. CDR3 bases: TGTGCCAGTAGTACGGGCCTGAACACTGAAGCTTTCTTT.

In this sample, this clonotype turned up a few times. This chain links TRBV7-9 with TRBJ2-3, with D unresolved. Per germline, CDR1 SEHNR and CDR2 FQNEAQ (reference sequence). The V and J ends lost 2 bases and 2 bases respectively, with 8 bases between them. This CDR3 region has 14 residues. Written as DNA, the CDR3 is TGTGCCAGCAGCTTACGTAGCATCACAGATACGCAGTATTTT. Its translation is CASSLRSITDTQYF.

The gene calls are TRBV20-1 and TRBJ1-6; 12 positions agree with TRBD1. This CDR3 is 15 amino acids long. Per the germline V gene, CDR1 is DFQATT and CDR2 is SNEGSKA (reference sequence). The J segment lost 8 bases and the V segment lost 4 bases, leaving 6 bases of the junction unmatched. The CDR3 spells CSAKTGTGGDSPLHF. In nucleotides, the CDR3 is TGCAGTGCTAAGACCGGGACAGGGGGCGATTCACCCCTCCACTTT.

The J gene is TRBJ2-3, the V gene TRBV24-1; tentative D call: TRBD1 (6 bases). In germline, CDR1 is KGHDR, CDR2 SFDVKD. V was cut by 10 bases and J by 2 bases, with 15 bases left in between. The CDR3 covers 14 residues. CDR3 sequence reads: CATKTGSHTDTQYF. Written as DNA, the CDR3 is TGTGCCACAAAAACAGGGTCCCACACAGATACGCAGTATTTT.

The sample holds a few counts of this clonotype. The chain uses TRBV7-7 and TRBJ2-1; D uncertain. CDR3 length: 12 residues. The V end was cut by 4 bases, the J end by 10 bases, with 11 bases between. From germline, CDR1 is SSHAT and CDR2 FNYEAQ (reference sequence). The CDR3: CASSYPGGEQFF. The CDR3 DNA follows: TGTGCCAGCAGCTACCCGGGCGGAGAGCAGTTCTTC.

The V and J genes are TRBV6-2 or TRBV6-3 and TRBJ1-5; 8 bases fit TRBD1. Germline V gene sequence: CDR1 MNHEY, CDR2 SVGEGT. Trimming removed 2 bases from V and 3 bases from J; junction bases left unmatched: 6. This CDR3 is 16 amino acids long. In DNA form, the CDR3 reads TGTGCCAGCAGTTACCCCCCAGGGGGCCTCAATCAGCCCCAGCATTTT. It specifies CASSYPPGGLNQPQHF.

This clonotype was counted only a few times. The chain couples TRBV28 to TRBJ1-2; the match to TRBD1 covers 9 bases. J gave up 1 base and V 5 bases, and 2 bases lay outside the gene matches. Germline CDR1 is MDHEN and CDR2 is SYDVKM. The CDR3 extends over 14 amino acids. CDR3 coding DNA: TGTGCCAGCAGTCCGGGACAGGGTAACTATGGCTACACCTTC. Translation gives CASSPGQGNYGYTF.

This chain joins TRBV6-2 or TRBV6-3 and TRBJ1-2; D perhaps matches TRBD1 (5 bases). The CDR3 covers 11 residues. From germline, CDR1 is MNHEY and CDR2 SVGEGT. Trimming shortened V by 8 bases and J by 5 bases, and 9 bases separated the two germline ends. CDR3 amino acids: CASGDGYGYTF. In nucleotides, the CDR3 is TGTGCCAGCGGGGACGGTTATGGCTACACCTTC.

The chain combines TRBV7-2 with TRBJ1-2; TRBD1 might be the D (5 bases). The CDR3 has 16 amino acids. The germline V gene has CDR1 SGHTA and CDR2 FQGNSA. Trimming took 5 bases from V and 8 from J, leaving 24 bases between them. The CDR3 is CASSASGTEKVKGYTF. In nucleotides, the CDR3 is TGTGCCAGCAGCGCTTCCGGGACGGAAAAGGTGAAGGGCTACACCTTC.